Sequencing of this T cell receptor (beta chain) was carried out in a study of cytomegalovirus exposure and HLA in healthy donors. General study findings and limits: While the bulk of TCR sequences proved rare, some public TCRs turned up in many donors.

The V gene end was trimmed by 4 bases and the J gene end by 0 bases; junction bases not matched to a gene: 10. Germline V gene sequence: CDR1 SGHNT, CDR2 YYREEE (reference sequence). This CDR3 contains 17 residues. With 60 Vbeta and 13 Jbeta primers, the PCR was carried out. TCRdb's copy holds only in-frame clones and misses some; the assay was immunoSEQ multiplex PCR. The data contain under 200,000 clones, around 80% of them seen just once; the ten biggest clones take up about 2.9%. Regarding this clone: Its cognate antigen is unknown.

The chain is built from TRBV5-4 and TRBJ2-4; 7 bases fit TRBD1. The sequencing input was PBMCs. This receptor was taken from a woman between 45 and 60 years old in good health and CMV-seropositive. CDR3 sequence: CASSASSGTVAKNIQYF. The CDR3 DNA follows: TGTGCCAGCAGCGCCTCCTCCGGGACAGTAGCCAAAAACATTCAGTACTTC.